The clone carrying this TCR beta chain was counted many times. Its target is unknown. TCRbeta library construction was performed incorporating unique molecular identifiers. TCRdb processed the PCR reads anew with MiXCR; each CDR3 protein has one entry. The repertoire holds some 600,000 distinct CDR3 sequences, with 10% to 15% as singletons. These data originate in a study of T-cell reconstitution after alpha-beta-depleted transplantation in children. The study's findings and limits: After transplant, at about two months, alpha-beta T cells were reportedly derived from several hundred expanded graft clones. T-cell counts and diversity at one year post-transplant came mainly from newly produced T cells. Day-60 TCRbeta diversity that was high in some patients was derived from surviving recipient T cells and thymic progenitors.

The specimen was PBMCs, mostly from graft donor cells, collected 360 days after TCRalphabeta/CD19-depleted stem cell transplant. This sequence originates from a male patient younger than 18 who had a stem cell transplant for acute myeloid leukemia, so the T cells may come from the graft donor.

The CDR3: CASSYSQGATEAFF. DNA for the CDR3: TGTGCCAGCAGTTACTCGCAGGGTGCCACTGAAGCTTTCTTT. The V call is TRBV6-5, the J call TRBJ1-1; D is perhaps TRBD1 (5 bases). V lost 0 bases, J lost 4 bases, and 9 bases lay in between. The germline V gene encodes CDR1 MNHEY and CDR2 SVGAGI. The CDR3 spans 14 residues.